The clone carrying this TCR beta chain showed up just a few times. These data originate in a study of blood T cell repertoires in COVID-19. The V and J ends lost 2 bases and 1 base respectively, with 10 bases between them. The CDR3 extends over 15 amino acids. From germline, CDR1 is SGHTA and CDR2 FQGNSA. Here immunoSEQ multiplex PCR was the method, and the copy in TCRdb shows in-frame clones only, minus some. The profile shows under 200,000 clones, about 80% of them singletons. Participant ages covered roughly 18 to 90 years across 24 US areas. Each recovered donor of Cohort 3 presented with two negative PCRs, clearance, or symptom resolution.

Sequencing input: PBMCs or T cells enriched from blood (not recorded which). The origin of this receptor is a woman aged 55-70 years who had recovered from COVID-19. This sequence joins TRBV7-2 and TRBJ2-3; maybe TRBD1 (5 bases). CDR3 in DNA: TGTGCCAGCAGCTTAAGGGGCGGTCGCACAGATACGCAGTATTTT. Protein: CASSLRGGRTDTQYF. Drawing the rest from reference TRBV7-2 and TRBJ2-3, the complete variable domain is GAGVSQSPSNKVTEKGKDVELRCDPISGHTALYWYRQSLGQGLEFLIYFQGNSAPDKSGLPSDRFSAERTGGSVSTLTIQRTQQEDSAVYLCASSLRGGRTDTQYFGPGTRLTVL.